One sample yielded the 24 T cell receptor beta chains listed below, sequenced in a study of identical twins. TCRdb analysed the 5' RACE reads with MiXCR anew, one entry per CDR3 protein. The repertoire holds over 500,000 distinct CDR3 sequences, approximately 22% seen once, with 0.91% in the top ten. The sample was also reused in another study, on T cells expressing NK-cell markers.

Sequenced input: CD4+ T cells sorted from blood. Receptors were obtained from a woman between 18 and 29 years old in good health.

V gene TRBV7-8 combines with J gene TRBJ1-1; 7 bases agree with TRBD1. CDR3 length: 14 amino acids. Germline V CDR1 and CDR2: SGHVS, FQNEAQ. J lost 7 bases, V lost 2 bases, and 7 bases had no gene match. The CDR3 loop reads CASSLQTGENEAFF. The CDR3 nucleotides read TGTGCCAGCAGCTTACAAACAGGGGAAAATGAAGCTTTCTTT.

The V gene is TRBV13, the J gene TRBJ2-5; tentative D call: TRBD2 (6 bases). CDR1 PRHDT and CDR2 FYEKMQ come from the germline V gene (reference sequence). V lost 0 bases and J lost 5, with 16 bases in between. This CDR3 comprises 16 residues. CDR3 loop: CASSLGGPLARETQYF. CDR3 in DNA: TGTGCCAGCAGCTTAGGTGGGCCTCTAGCGAGGGAGACCCAGTACTTC.

CDR3 DNA: TGTGCCAGCACCAAATTAGGACTAGCGGGGGAAGAGACCCAGTACTTC. Protein sequence: CASTKLGLAGEETQYF. The J gene is TRBJ2-5, the V gene TRBV5-4; 13 nucleotides match TRBD2. This CDR3 comprises 16 residues. In germline, CDR1 is SGHNT, CDR2 YYREEE (reference sequence). V was pared by 6 bases and J by 3 bases, with 8 bases of the junction left unmatched.

This clonotype appeared a few times. The rearrangement uses TRBV5-6 and TRBJ2-5; D might be TRBD1 (5 bases). V was trimmed by 1 base and J by 5 bases, leaving 12 bases between them. The CDR3 totals 14 residues. Germline V CDR1 and CDR2: SGHDT, YYEEEE. CDR3 nucleotide sequence: TGTGCCAGCAGCTTGATGGCAGGGTGGGAGACCCAGTACTTC. Protein: CASSLMAGWETQYF.

The genes are TRBV5-1 and TRBJ2-5; 7 bases align to TRBD1. The CDR3 runs 15 residues. CDR1 and CDR2 from the germline V gene are SGHRS and YFSETQ. V was pared by 0 bases and J by 2 bases, with 4 bases of the junction left unmatched. The CDR3 DNA sequence: TGCGCCAGCAGCTTGGGGACAGGCCTTCAAGAGACCCAGTACTTC. The encoded protein is CASSLGTGLQETQYF.

This rearrangement joins TRBV20-1 to TRBJ2-7, with TRBD2 as a possible D gene (6 bases). Germline CDR1 reads DFQATT; CDR2 reads SNEGSKA (reference sequence). The CDR3 extends over 15 amino acids. V was clipped by 0 bases and J by 0 bases, with 12 bases between them. The CDR3 nucleotides read TGCAGTGCTAGAGATCAGGGCGGGAACTCCTACGAGCAGTACTTC. Its protein is CSARDQGGNSYEQYF.

This clonotype was observed a handful of times. This CDR3 reads CASSFRGGDNEQFF. The CDR3 DNA sequence: TGTGCCAGCAGCTTCCGGGGCGGGGACAATGAGCAGTTCTTC. The V call is TRBV7-8, the J call TRBJ2-1; D is perhaps TRBD2 (6 bases). Trimming cost V 3 bases and J 5 bases, with 11 bases left between them. Germline values: CDR1 SGHVS, CDR2 FQNEAQ. The CDR3 has 14 amino acids.

V and J are TRBV6-5 and TRBJ1-4; possible D gene TRBD1, 6 bases. Germline V gene data show CDR1 as MNHEY and CDR2 as SVGAGI. This CDR3 spans 13 amino acids. Trimming took off 4 bases at V and 11 bases at J, with 14 bases between the two ends. The DNA of the CDR3 is TGTGCCAGCAGTTCTGGGGTCGACAGGAAACTGTTTTTT. This sequence encodes CASSSGVDRKLFF.

There are many counts of this clonotype. The chain couples TRBV29-1 to TRBJ2-7; D is perhaps TRBD2 (6 bases). Germline CDR1 and CDR2: SQVTM and ANQGSEA. Trimming shortened V by 7 bases and J by 6 bases, and 22 bases separated the two germline ends. CDR3 length equals 14 residues. In nucleotides, the CDR3 is TGCAGCGGGAGGGTAGGCCTAGAGGCCTCCGAGCAGTACTTC. Protein product: CSGRVGLEASEQYF.

This clonotype was seen only a few times. This chain uses TRBV5-6 with TRBJ2-3, with D possibly matching TRBD2 (6 bases). The germline V gene has CDR1 SGHDT and CDR2 YYEEEE. The length of the CDR3 is 14 residues. Deletions cut 3 bases from V and 3 bases from J, with 11 bases between. The CDR3: CASSYTSPTDTQYF. The CDR3 nucleotides are TGTGCCAGCAGCTACACTAGCCCGACAGATACGCAGTATTTT.

The chain recombines TRBV5-4 with TRBJ2-5, with 7 bases fitting TRBD1. The germline gives CDR1 SGHNT, CDR2 YYREEE (reference sequence). The ends lost 4 bases at V and 0 bases at J; junction bases unmatched: 3. There are 14 residues in the CDR3. CDR3 sequence: CASSPGQNQETQYF. For the CDR3, the DNA is TGTGCCAGCAGCCCGGGACAGAACCAAGAGACCCAGTACTTC.

CDR3 sequence reads: CASSAWEEETQYF. The CDR3 DNA reads as TGTGCCAGCAGTGCCTGGGAAGAAGAGACCCAGTACTTC. The genes are TRBV6-1 and TRBJ2-5; D is unclear. Germline V gene sequence: CDR1 MNHNS, CDR2 SASEGT. Trimming shortened V by 4 bases and J by 3 bases, and 9 bases separated the two germline ends. The CDR3 runs 13 residues.

The V gene is TRBV5-1, the J gene TRBJ1-6, with D maybe TRBD1 (6 bases). This CDR3 is built from 18 residues. Trimming cost V 2 bases and J 7 bases, with 22 bases left between them. Per germline, CDR1 SGHRS and CDR2 YFSETQ. The CDR3 nucleotides are TGCGCCAGCAGCTTAGCCGGATTAGGGGGGACCCTAAATTCACCCCTCCACTTT. As protein: CASSLAGLGGTLNSPLHF.

This clonotype was counted between two and nine times. The chain is built from TRBV18 and TRBJ1-1, with D unclear. Trimming took 2 bases from V and 8 from J, leaving 9 bases between them. This CDR3 comprises 12 residues. CDR1 is KGHSH and CDR2 is LQKENI in the germline V gene. The chain's CDR3 is CASSPVLREAFF. The DNA of the CDR3 is TGTGCCAGCTCACCAGTCTTAAGGGAAGCTTTCTTT.

V and J are TRBV12-3 or TRBV12-4 and TRBJ2-5, with 8 bases identical to TRBD2. After removal of 7 bases from V and 5 bases from J, the junction contained 9 bases not matched to a gene. The CDR3 consists of 14 residues. DNA of the CDR3: TGTGCCAGCATCGGGGGGGCGGGTGGTGAGACCCAGTACTTC. As protein: CASIGGAGGETQYF.

This chain links TRBV9 with TRBJ1-1; the D is unclear. CDR3 length equals 13 residues. Per germline, CDR1 SGDLS and CDR2 YYNGEE. Trimming pared 0 bases from V and 4 bases from J, leaving 7 bases between. CDR3 nucleotide sequence: TGTGCCAGCAGCGTAGGGACGGGCACTGAAGCTTTCTTT. Amino acids: CASSVGTGTEAFF.

This chain joins TRBV5-1 and TRBJ2-2; 8 bases are a match to TRBD1. V trimming: 2 bases; J trimming: 7 bases; junction bases outside the gene matches: 10. The CDR3 is 16 amino acids. Germline CDR1 SGHRS, CDR2 YFSETQ. The CDR3 coding sequence is TGCGCCAGCAGCTTATCGGGCAGGGGGCTCGGCGGGGAGCTGTTTTTT. This codes for CASSLSGRGLGGELFF.

In this sample, this clonotype turned up a few times. V gene TRBV6-5 combines with J gene TRBJ2-7; D may match TRBD1 or TRBD2 (6 bases each). This CDR3 contains 15 residues. With 0 bases removed from V and 5 bases from J, the gap between germline ends came to 14 bases. Germline CDR1 and CDR2: MNHEY and SVGAGI. The CDR3 reads CASSYSRRGLDEQYF. In DNA form, the CDR3 reads TGTGCCAGCAGTTACTCGAGACGGGGGCTCGACGAGCAGTACTTC.

In its sample, this clonotype was seen a few times. The chain combines TRBV11-2 with TRBJ2-1; D gene unclear. CDR3 length: 16 amino acids. V lost 4 bases and J lost 1, with 14 bases in between. The germline V gene has CDR1 SGHAT and CDR2 FQNNGV. The CDR3 here is CASSSPRAESYNEQFF. CDR3 coding DNA: TGTGCCAGCAGCTCGCCTCGGGCGGAATCCTACAATGAGCAGTTCTTC.

A few counts support this clonotype. The rearrangement joins TRBV20-1 to TRBJ2-3, with D possibly TRBD1 on 6 matching bases. The V and J ends lost 0 bases and 1 base respectively, with 8 bases between them. Germline lookup yields CDR1 DFQATT and CDR2 SNEGSKA (reference sequence). The length of the CDR3 is 14 residues. CDR3 bases: TGCAGTGCTAGAGAATACAGGGGCACAGATACGCAGTATTTT. Protein product: CSAREYRGTDTQYF.

This clonotype was seen ten or more times. DNA for the CDR3: TGTGCCAGCAGTGACAGGGCAGCCTCAATCGGGGAGCTGTTTTTT. It translates to CASSDRAASIGELFF. This chain links TRBV6-1 with TRBJ2-2; perhaps TRBD1 as D (5 bases). Trimming pared 3 bases from V and 7 bases from J, leaving 15 bases between. Germline V CDR1 and CDR2: MNHNS, SASEGT. The CDR3 extends over 15 amino acids.

In this sample, this clonotype turned up many times. V usage is TRBV5-1 and J usage is TRBJ2-7; D tentatively fits TRBD1 or TRBD2 (5 bases each). V was clipped by 0 bases and J by 0 bases, with 10 bases between them. This CDR3 is 15 amino acids long. CDR1 is SGHRS, CDR2 YFSETQ, per germline. Written as DNA, the CDR3 is TGCGCCAGCAGCTTGGGATCGGGGCGCTCCTACGAGCAGTACTTC. This gives the protein CASSLGSGRSYEQYF.

This chain joins TRBV5-1 and TRBJ2-5; 9 bases line up with TRBD2. V shed 1 base, J shed 1 base, and the junction held 2 bases outside the gene matches. Germline CDR1 is SGHRS and CDR2 is YFSETQ. CDR3 length: 15 residues. CDR3 DNA: TGCGCCAGCAGCTTGCAGCGGGGGGCCCAAGAGACCCAGTACTTC. It encodes CASSLQRGAQETQYF.

The rearrangement joins TRBV12-3 or TRBV12-4 to TRBJ2-6, with D possibly being TRBD1 (5 bases). The CDR3 covers 14 residues. The V end lost 5 bases, the J end lost 2 bases, and 7 bases lay between the germline ends. CDR3 bases: TGTGCCAGCAGTAAACAGGCTGGGGCCAACGTCCTGACTTTC. Translation gives CASSKQAGANVLTF.